Listed here are 16 T cell receptor beta chains from one sample, sequenced in a study of T cell responses to AZD1222 COVID-19 vaccine. Some clones are missing from TCRdb's copy, which holds only in-frame ones; the method was immunoSEQ multiplex PCR. The table has 110,000 to 150,000 clones, 92% seen once. Sequencing was performed on peripheral blood, taken 28 days after the second AZD1222 dose. The receptors were gathered from an adult who received the AZD1222 COVID-19 vaccine.

This clone is a singleton in its sample. The chain joins TRBV28 to TRBJ2-3; 9 bases map to TRBD2. Germline CDR1 MDHEN, CDR2 SYDVKM. J gave up 2 bases and V 2 bases, and 11 bases lay outside the gene matches. The CDR3 has 18 amino acids. CDR3 loop: CASSLGLAGAGDTDTQYF. CDR3 sequence (DNA): TGTGCCAGCAGTTTAGGGTTAGCGGGAGCGGGGGACACAGATACGCAGTATTTT.

The chain joins TRBV5-1 to TRBJ1-2, with D possibly being TRBD1 (6 bases). Germline V gives CDR1 SGHRS, CDR2 YFSETQ. Trimming pared 4 bases from V and 4 bases from J, leaving 26 bases between. This CDR3 is built from 18 residues. CDR3 in amino acids: CASSKGGSGGPGGYGYTF. The CDR3 DNA reads TGCGCCAGCAGCAAGGGGGGATCTGGGGGACCCGGAGGCTATGGCTACACCTTC. Supplemented by reference TRBV5-1 and TRBJ1-2, the full variable domain reads KAGVTQTPRYLIKTRGQQVTLSCSPISGHRSVSWYQQTPGQGLQFLFEYFSETQRNKGNFPGRFSGRQFSNSRSEMNVSTLELGDSALYLCASSKGGSGGPGGYGYTFGSGTRLTVV.

The chain carries TRBV28 and TRBJ1-5, with 12 bases fitting TRBD1. The CDR3 has 16 residues. Germline V CDR1 and CDR2: MDHEN, SYDVKM. The trim removed 7 bases at V and 0 bases at J, leaving 4 bases unmatched. The DNA for the CDR3 is TGTGCCAGCAAGGGACAGGGGGCTTATAGCAATCAGCCCCAGCATTTT. Its translation: CASKGQGAYSNQPQHF.

V usage is TRBV19 and J usage is TRBJ2-1; 10 bases line up with TRBD2. After removal of 3 bases from V and 0 bases from J, the junction contained 2 bases not matched to a gene. This CDR3 spans 16 amino acids. Germline lookup yields CDR1 LNHDA and CDR2 SQIVND (reference sequence). CDR3 protein: CASSMSSGSSYNEQFF. The CDR3 DNA sequence: TGTGCCAGTAGTATGTCTAGCGGGAGCTCCTACAATGAGCAGTTCTTC. Looking up the rest from reference TRBV19 and TRBJ2-1 gives the full variable domain: DGGITQSPKYLFRKEGQNVTLSCEQNLNHDAMYWYRQDPGQGLRLIYYSQIVNDFQKGDIAEGYSVSREKKESFPLTVTSAQKNPTAFYLCASSMSSGSSYNEQFFGPGTRLTVL.

This sequence joins TRBV3-1 (or the pseudogene TRBV3-2) and TRBJ2-7; D gene uncertain. The V end lost 0 bases, the J end lost 2 bases, and 17 bases lay between the germline ends. Germline-derived CDR1 and CDR2 are LGHDT and YNNKEL (reference sequence). The CDR3 loop spans 17 amino acids. The CDR3 DNA follows: TGTGCCAGCAGCCAAGACCATAGGCTTACTACTACCTACGAGCAGTACTTC. Protein product: CASSQDHRLTTTYEQYF.

V and J are TRBV14 and TRBJ2-2, with D unresolved. CDR1 is SGHDN, CDR2 FVKESK, per germline. The CDR3 is 16 residues long. Between the trimmed V and J ends, which lost 3 bases and 3 bases, there was a span of 14 bases. The chain's CDR3 is CASSHRSPDYTGELFF. The CDR3 nucleotides are TGTGCCAGCAGCCATCGCTCACCTGACTACACCGGGGAGCTGTTTTTT.

The rearrangement joins TRBV18 to TRBJ2-7, with TRBD1 matching 8 bases. Germline values: CDR1 KGHSH, CDR2 LQKENI. Trimming at V came to 6 bases and at J to 4 bases, leaving 8 bases not matched to a gene. This CDR3 is 14 amino acids long. The CDR3 DNA reads as TGTGCCAGCTCCGTCGGTCAGGGGGCTTACGAGCAGTACTTC. It codes for CASSVGQGAYEQYF.

V usage is TRBV3-1 (or the pseudogene TRBV3-2) and J usage is TRBJ1-5; TRBD1 is a possible D gene (5 bases). The CDR3 spans 15 residues. The V end was cut by 5 bases, the J end by 0 bases, with 11 bases between. CDR1 is LGHDT, CDR2 YNNKEL, per germline (reference sequence). The CDR3 DNA sequence: TGTGCCAGCAGCTCAGGGTCTGTTAGCAATCAGCCCCAGCATTTT. Protein product: CASSSGSVSNQPQHF.

This chain links TRBV11-3 with TRBJ2-3, with D unclear. The CDR3 consists of 13 residues. From germline, CDR1 is SGHNT and CDR2 YENEEA. V was cut by 1 base and J by 8 bases, with 10 bases left in between. As DNA, the CDR3 is TGTGCCAGCAGCTTAGGTAGTAGGCCTACGCAGTATTTT. It translates to CASSLGSRPTQYF. The whole variable domain, filled in from reference TRBV11-3 and TRBJ2-3, reads EAGVVQSPRYKIIEKKQPVAFWCNPISGHNTLYWYLQNLGQGPELLIRYENEEAVDDSQLPKDRFSAERLKGVDSTLKIQPAELGDSAVYLCASSLGSRPTQYFGPGTRLTVL.

A single count supports this clone. This CDR3 reads CASSVLGPTAYF. The CDR3 DNA reads TGTGCCAGCTCAGTGTTAGGCCCTACAGCGTACTTC. The V and J genes are TRBV18 and TRBJ2-7; D not certain. Trimming shortened V by 5 bases and J by 12 bases, and 17 bases separated the two germline ends. Germline CDR1 is KGHSH and CDR2 is LQKENI. This CDR3 is 12 amino acids long.

The V and J genes are TRBV11-2 and TRBJ2-5; D gene unclear. This CDR3 is 11 amino acids long. Trimming took 4 bases from V and 4 from J, leaving 4 bases between them. The germline gives CDR1 SGHAT, CDR2 FQNNGV. CDR3 in amino acids: CASSSIETQYF. In nucleotides, the CDR3 is TGTGCCAGCAGCTCTATAGAGACCCAGTACTTC.

The chain carries TRBV9 and TRBJ1-1; TRBD1 agrees at 7 bases. The CDR3 runs 14 residues. CDR1 and CDR2 from the germline V gene are SGDLS and YYNGEE. V lost 0 bases, J lost 8 bases, and 7 bases stayed unmatched. The CDR3 sequence is CASSVEGAGAEAFF. The CDR3 DNA sequence: TGTGCCAGCAGCGTAGAGGGGGCAGGGGCAGAAGCTTTCTTT.

The CDR3 spells CASRRTGGADTQYF. For the CDR3, the DNA is TGTGCCAGCAGGAGAACAGGGGGCGCAGATACGCAGTATTTT. The genes are TRBV2 and TRBJ2-3; TRBD1 matches at 9 bases. Germline assignment: CDR1 SNHLY and CDR2 FYNNEI. The CDR3 length is 14 residues. V trimming: 6 bases; J trimming: 4 bases; junction bases outside the gene matches: 5.

The rearrangement uses TRBV21-1 and TRBJ2-7. TRBV21-1 is described as a pseudogene. The CDR3 totals 12 residues. CDR3 residues: CASVPMGYEQYF. The CDR3 DNA reads TGTGCCAGTGTCCCGATGGGGTACGAGCAGTACTTC.

This clone was seen once. This chain uses TRBV14 with TRBJ2-2, with unresolved D. Trimming cost V 8 bases and J 5 bases, with 6 bases left between them. From germline, CDR1 is SGHDN and CDR2 FVKESK. The CDR3 has 11 residues. CDR3 DNA: TGTGCCAGCGGAAGAACCGGGGAGCTGTTTTTT. Protein: CASGRTGELFF.

V is TRBV6-5 and J is TRBJ2-3, with D perhaps TRBD1 (6 bases). The CDR3 is 14 residues long. Trimming took off 3 bases at V and 2 bases at J, with 9 bases between the two ends. Germline V gene lookup returns CDR1 MNHEY and CDR2 SVGAGI. This chain's CDR3 is CASSYNRDTDTQYF. CDR3 bases: TGTGCCAGCAGTTATAACAGGGACACAGATACGCAGTATTTT.